This is a list of T cell receptor beta chains from one sample in a study of blood T cell repertoires in COVID-19. Profiled with immunoSEQ multiplex PCR; TCRdb holds only in-frame clones, not every one. Found here are some 180,000 clones, roughly 90% of them singletons; the top ten hold about 0.54%. Sequenced sample: peripheral blood. The receptor source for this set is a man between 50 and 59 years old with acute or convalescent COVID-19. Both conserved end residues are part of each CDR3. Each record gives: J gene, clone size, CDR3 length, D gene, V gene, CDR3 DNA, CDR3 protein. D genes are given only for firm matches. Only part of the rows carry a size: once, few, many, or a class if the clone is expanded.

>TRBJ1-2|NA|13|NA|TRBV29-1
TGCAGCGTGGGACACGCGCTTGGCTATGGCTACACCTTC
CSVGHALGYGYTF
>TRBJ1-3|NA|12|NA|TRBV2
TGTGCCAGCAGGCTATCTGGAAACACCATATATTTT
CASRLSGNTIYF
>TRBJ2-4|NA|13|TRBD1|TRBV24-1
TGTGCCACCGGAGACAGGGAAGAGGGCATTCAGTACTTC
CATGDREEGIQYF
>TRBJ1-6|NA|13|NA|TRBV10-1
TGCGCCAGCGGAGTTCAGGGTAATTCACCCCTCCACTTT
CASGVQGNSPLHF
>TRBJ1-4|NA|13|TRBD1|TRBV30
TGTGCCTGGGGACAGGGGGCTAATGAAAAACTGTTTTTT
CAWGQGANEKLFF
>TRBJ2-1|NA|13|NA|TRBV24-1
TGTGCCACCAAAGACTCGTCCTACAATGAGCAGTTCTTC
CATKDSSYNEQFF
>TRBJ2-2|NA|15|NA|TRBV3-1/TRBV3-2
TGTGCCAGCAGCCAGGGGGGGGCAAACACCGGGGAGCTGTTTTTT
CASSQGGANTGELFF
>TRBJ2-5|NA|17|TRBD2|TRBV12-5
TGTGCTAGTGGTCCAGGACTAGCGGGGCCGTGGAAAGAGACCCAGTACTTC
CASGPGLAGPWKETQYF
>TRBJ1-2|NA|14|TRBD1|TRBV6-5
TGTGCCAGCAGGGCCGACAGGGGGGTGAAGGGCTACACCTTC
CASRADRGVKGYTF
>TRBJ2-7|NA|14|NA|TRBV27
TGTGCCAGCAGCCTCCTAGGGCAGGGTGACGAGCAGTACTTC
CASSLLGQGDEQYF
>TRBJ1-2|NA|12|NA|TRBV21-1
TGTGCCAACAGGGGCCGTAGTGATGGCTACACCTTC
CANRGRSDGYTF
>TRBJ2-6|NA|16|NA|TRBV7-9
TGTGCCAGCAGCTTAGGGAGTGTCTCTGGGGCCAACGTCCTGACTTTC
CASSLGSVSGANVLTF
>TRBJ2-3|few|19|TRBD2|TRBV5-6
TGTGCCAGCAGCTTTTCCCAGGATGGGCTAGCGGGAACCACAGATACGCAGTATTTT
CASSFSQDGLAGTTDTQYF
>TRBJ2-1|NA|15|NA|TRBV5-1
TGCGCCAGCAGCTTGGTTTTTGGAGTCCGCCATGAGCAGTTCTTC
CASSLVFGVRHEQFF
>TRBJ2-1|NA|16|TRBD2|TRBV7-9
TGTGCCAGCAGCTTAGGCGTAGCGGGAGCTTACAATGAGCAGTTCTTC
CASSLGVAGAYNEQFF
>TRBJ1-1|once|14|TRBD1|TRBV29-1
TGCAGCGTTGGGGGGACAGGATGGTCCACTGAAGCTTTCTTT
CSVGGTGWSTEAFF
>TRBJ1-4|NA|15|NA|TRBV5-1
TGCGCCAGCAGCCCCGAGGGGGGGGATAATGAAAAACTGTTTTTT
CASSPEGGDNEKLFF
>TRBJ2-7|few|18|TRBD2|TRBV27
TGTGCCAGCAGTGGGCGAGCGGGACTAGCGGGAGTAGGCTACGAGCAGTACTTC
CASSGRAGLAGVGYEQYF
>TRBJ2-2|NA|14|NA|TRBV10-2
TGCGCCAGCAGTGGAGGTCAAAACACCGGGGAGCTGTTTTTT
CASSGGQNTGELFF
>TRBJ2-1|NA|17|TRBD1|TRBV3-1/TRBV3-2
TGTGCCAGCAGCCAACCACAGGGGGACAGCTCCTACAATGAGCAGTTCTTC
CASSQPQGDSSYNEQFF
>TRBJ2-3|NA|15|NA|TRBV2
TGTGCCAGCAAAGAAGAGGAGGGTGGGGCAGATACGCAGTATTTT
CASKEEEGGADTQYF
>TRBJ2-5|NA|15|NA|TRBV7-2
TGTGCCAGCAGCTTAGGAGGACAGCCCAGGGAGACCCAGTACTTC
CASSLGGQPRETQYF
>TRBJ1-1|NA|13|NA|TRBV29-1
TGCAGCGTCCGGCCGGGAAACAGGGCTGAAGCTTTCTTT
CSVRPGNRAEAFF
>TRBJ1-2|NA|13|NA|TRBV7-9
TGTGCCAGCAGCTTATTGGTCGGCTATGGCTACACCTTC
CASSLLVGYGYTF
>TRBJ2-5|NA|15|TRBD2|TRBV10-3
TGTGCCATCAGGGAGAGCCGCGGGGGACAAGAGACCCAGTACTTC
CAIRESRGGQETQYF
>TRBJ2-7|NA|17|TRBD1|TRBV5-1
TGCGCCAGCAGCTTGTACCGGCCGGGACAGGGCGCTTACGGGCAGTACTTC
CASSLYRPGQGAYGQYF